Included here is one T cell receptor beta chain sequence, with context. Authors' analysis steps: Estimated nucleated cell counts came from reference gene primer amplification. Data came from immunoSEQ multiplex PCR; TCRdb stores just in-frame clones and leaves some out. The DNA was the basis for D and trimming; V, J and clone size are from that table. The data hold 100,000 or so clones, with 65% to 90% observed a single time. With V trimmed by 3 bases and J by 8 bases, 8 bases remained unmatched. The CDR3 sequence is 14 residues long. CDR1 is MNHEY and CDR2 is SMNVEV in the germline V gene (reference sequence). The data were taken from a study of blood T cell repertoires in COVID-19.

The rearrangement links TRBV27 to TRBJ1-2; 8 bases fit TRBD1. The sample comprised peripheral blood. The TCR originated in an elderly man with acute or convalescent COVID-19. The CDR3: CASSLQDRVGGYTF. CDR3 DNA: TGTGCCAGCAGTTTGCAGGACAGGGTGGGCGGCTACACCTTC.